Following are 32 T cell receptor beta chains from one sample sequenced in a study of Graves' ophthalmopathy and Graves' hyperthyroidism. CDR3 regions of TCR beta were amplified from RNA transcripts. First-round RT-PCR with HTBI primers preceded a second-round multiplex PCR. Each CDR3 protein is one row after TCRdb ran MiXCR on the multiplex PCR reads. Among some 410,000 distinct CDR3 sequences listed, roughly 20% were seen once. Input material: peripheral blood. These receptors came from a woman aged 18-35 years with stable Graves' hyperthyroidism.

The chain employs TRBV7-2 and TRBJ2-4; either TRBD1 or TRBD2 may fit D (5 bases each). Trimming left V 5 bases short and J 9 bases short, with 11 bases between. CDR3 length: 12 amino acids. Germline V gene sequence: CDR1 SGHTA, CDR2 FQGNSA. Here the CDR3 DNA reads TGTGCCAGCAGCCTTCTAGGGACCATTCAGTACTTC. It is translated as CASSLLGTIQYF.

V usage is TRBV30 and J usage is TRBJ2-7; D call uncertain. V lost 0 bases to trimming and J lost 1 base, with 4 bases between them. Germline assignment: CDR1 GTSNPN and CDR2 SVGIG (reference sequence). CDR3 length equals 12 residues. The CDR3 reads CAWSVTSYEQYF. The CDR3 nucleotides read TGTGCCTGGAGTGTGACGTCCTACGAGCAGTACTTC.

The gene calls are TRBV20-1 and TRBJ1-1, with TRBD1 matching 11 bases. V was pared by 3 bases and J by 10 bases, with 19 bases of the junction left unmatched. CDR3 length: 17 residues. From germline, CDR1 is DFQATT and CDR2 SNEGSKA (reference sequence). The CDR3 sequence: CSARPTGTGGRGTGAFF. The DNA of the CDR3 is TGCAGTGCTAGGCCCACCGGGACAGGGGGTCGAGGTACGGGAGCTTTCTTT.

In this sample, this clonotype turned up a few times. The V and J genes are TRBV28 and TRBJ2-5; no clear D gene. The CDR3 has 16 residues. Germline loops: CDR1 MDHEN, CDR2 SYDVKM. Trimming removed 2 bases at V and 1 base at J, with 14 bases between. This CDR3 reads CASSLLEEPSQETQYF. In DNA, the CDR3 is TGTGCCAGCAGTTTACTTGAGGAGCCCAGCCAAGAGACCCAGTACTTC.

This clonotype was detected many times. This chain links TRBV6-2 or TRBV6-3 with TRBJ1-2; D gene uncertain. Trimming took off 10 bases at V and 8 bases at J, with 17 bases between the two ends. The CDR3 sequence is 12 residues long. Germline V gene sequence: CDR1 MNHEY, CDR2 SVGEGT. CDR3 region: CATLRGRSGYTF. The CDR3 DNA sequence: TGTGCCACCCTAAGAGGCAGATCCGGCTACACCTTC.

The sample holds many counts of this clonotype. The V and J genes are TRBV6-1 and TRBJ2-5; TRBD2 matches at 14 bases. From germline, CDR1 is MNHNS and CDR2 SASEGT. The J segment lost 5 bases and the V segment lost 2 bases, leaving 7 bases of the junction unmatched. The CDR3 is 17 residues long. CDR3 amino acids: CASSERVTSGRGETQYF. In DNA form, the CDR3 reads TGTGCCAGCAGTGAAAGAGTGACTAGCGGGAGGGGTGAGACCCAGTACTTC.

This clonotype was recorded a few times. The V gene is TRBV27, the J gene TRBJ2-5, with 9 bases identical to TRBD1. V was pared by 5 bases and J by 4 bases, with 5 bases of the junction left unmatched. The germline V gene encodes CDR1 MNHEY and CDR2 SMNVEV (reference sequence). This CDR3 has 14 amino acids. The CDR3 spells CASSKGQGRETQYF. The CDR3 DNA reads as TGTGCCAGCAGTAAGGGACAGGGTCGAGAGACCCAGTACTTC.

This clonotype was counted at least ten times. This sequence joins TRBV3-1 and TRBJ2-5; 11 bases map to TRBD2. CDR1 and CDR2 (germline): LGHDT, YNNKEL (reference sequence). J lost 4 bases, V lost 3 bases, and 7 bases had no gene match. CDR3 length equals 16 residues. The DNA for the CDR3 is TGTGCCAGCAGCCATCGAACTAGCGGGAGAAGAGAGACCCAGTACTTC. It yields the protein CASSHRTSGRRETQYF.

This clonotype was seen ten or more times. The chain is built from TRBV7-2 and TRBJ2-7; D may be TRBD1 or TRBD2 (5 bases each). The germline CDR1 and CDR2 sequences are SGHTA and FQGNSA. Trimming shortened V by 5 bases and J by 3 bases, and 17 bases separated the two germline ends. The CDR3 consists of 15 residues. CDR3: CASSLLEGPHYEQYF. CDR3 nucleotide sequence: TGTGCCAGCAGCCTCCTCGAGGGACCCCACTACGAGCAGTACTTC. Full variable domain (rest looked up from reference TRBV7-2 and TRBJ2-7): GAGVSQSPSNKVTEKGKDVELRCDPISGHTALYWYRQSLGQGLEFLIYFQGNSAPDKSGLPSDRFSAERTGGSVSTLTIQRTQQEDSAVYLCASSLLEGPHYEQYFGPGTRLTVT.

To note about this clonotype: A clone one base away is much larger, so this may be a read error. V and J are TRBV12-3 or TRBV12-4 and TRBJ2-2; TRBD1 matches 9 bases. The CDR3 runs 15 residues. The V segment lost 9 bases and the J segment 7 bases; nucleotides outside the gene matches: 12. The CDR3 region has the DNA TGTGCCAGAAGTAGTCCCGGGACAGGGATCGGGGAGCTGTTTTTT. Amino acids: CARSSPGTGIGELFF.

This clonotype was seen repeatedly, ten times or more. The rearrangement uses TRBV20-1 and TRBJ1-5, with 9 bases fitting TRBD1. V shed 6 bases and J 0 bases; nucleotides not matched to a gene: 6. The germline CDR1 and CDR2 sequences are DFQATT and SNEGSKA (reference sequence). This CDR3 has 15 amino acids. In DNA form, the CDR3 reads TGCAGTGCCGAGGGGACAGGGACTAGCAATCAGCCCCAGCATTTT. Amino acids: CSAEGTGTSNQPQHF.

This clonotype was detected ten times or more. The chain combines TRBV7-3 with TRBJ1-5, with 11 bases matching TRBD1. The V gene's germline CDR1 is SGHTA and CDR2 FQGTGA. The CDR3 is made up of 12 amino acids. V lost 3 bases and J lost 12; bases outside the gene matches: 1. This CDR3 is CASSFGTGGQHF. CDR3 bases: TGTGCCAGCAGCTTTGGGACAGGGGGCCAGCATTTT.

This clonotype was recorded many times. The chain joins TRBV6-1 to TRBJ2-7; D may correspond to TRBD1 or TRBD2 (7 bases each). Germline V CDR1 and CDR2: MNHNS, SASEGT. Between the trimmed V and J ends, which lost 4 bases and 7 bases, there was a span of 17 bases. The CDR3 sequence is 14 residues long. CDR3 loop: CASSARGGGMEQYF. CDR3 coding DNA: TGTGCCAGCAGTGCCCGGGGAGGGGGCATGGAGCAGTACTTC.

Only a few counts were recorded for this clonotype. A junction boundary mismatches the germline segment, possibly from a read error. The chain employs TRBV12-3 or TRBV12-4 and TRBJ1-2; maybe TRBD1 (5 bases). CDR3 length equals 14 residues. The CDR3 nucleotides read TGTGCCAGCAGTACCCGGGACCCCCTCTATGGCTACGCCTTC. Translating it yields CASSTRDPLYGYAF.

This clonotype was observed many times. The chain combines TRBV12-3 or TRBV12-4 with TRBJ1-5; the D is unclear. The CDR3 covers 15 residues. V was trimmed by 6 bases and J by 6 bases, leaving 18 bases between them. The CDR3 DNA sequence: TGTGCCAGCAGCAGCGGGCTGTGTGGTTTTCAGCCCCAGCATTTT. It encodes CASSSGLCGFQPQHF.

This clonotype occurred a few times. The chain uses TRBV7-8 and TRBJ2-2, with D possibly matching TRBD2 (6 bases). The CDR3 covers 17 residues. CDR1 is SGHVS and CDR2 is FQNEAQ in the germline V gene. Trimming shortened V by 1 base and J by 7 bases, and 19 bases separated the two germline ends. Written as DNA, the CDR3 is TGTGCCAGCAGCTTAGGAAAAAACGAGGCGCGGGGCGGGGAGCTGTTTTTT. Translated, it gives CASSLGKNEARGGELFF.

This clonotype was seen at least ten times. With a much larger clone just one base away, this may be a read error. V is TRBV20-1 and J is TRBJ1-6, with D unclear. The CDR3 sequence is 11 residues long. Germline values: CDR1 DFQATT, CDR2 SNEGSKA (reference sequence). The CDR3 protein is CSAIGDSHLHF. As DNA, the CDR3 is TGCAGTGCCATCGGCGATTCACACCTCCACTTT.

The genes are TRBV11-2 and TRBJ2-5, with D possibly called TRBD1 or TRBD2 (5 bases each). This CDR3 has 16 amino acids. The V and J ends lost 4 bases and 3 bases respectively, with 18 bases between them. The V gene's germline CDR1 is SGHAT and CDR2 FQNNGV. This CDR3 is CASSSSRGVAEETQYF. CDR3 DNA sequence: TGTGCCAGCAGCTCGTCAAGGGGAGTAGCAGAAGAGACCCAGTACTTC.

This clonotype was counted at least ten times. The V call is TRBV7-2, the J call TRBJ2-5, with 8 bases lining up with TRBD2. The germline V gene encodes CDR1 SGHTA and CDR2 FQGNSA. V dropped 3 bases and J dropped 5; count of bases not matched to a gene: 2. CDR3 size: 13 residues. The CDR3: CASSFQREETQYF. In DNA form, the CDR3 reads TGTGCCAGCAGCTTTCAGCGGGAGGAGACCCAGTACTTC. Full variable domain (rest looked up from reference TRBV7-2 and TRBJ2-5): GAGVSQSPSNKVTEKGKDVELRCDPISGHTALYWYRQSLGQGLEFLIYFQGNSAPDKSGLPSDRFSAERTGGSVSTLTIQRTQQEDSAVYLCASSFQREETQYFGPGTRLLVL.

The rearrangement joins TRBV30 to TRBJ1-2, with D uncertain. V lost 0 bases and J lost 5, with 13 bases in between. Germline V lookup: CDR1 GTSNPN, CDR2 SVGIG (reference sequence). This CDR3 is built from 14 residues. CDR3 sequence: CAWSVRQPIYGYTF. In DNA form, the CDR3 reads TGTGCCTGGAGTGTACGGCAGCCCATTTATGGCTACACCTTC.

This clonotype was detected many times. The gene calls are TRBV4-2 and TRBJ2-7; tentatively, D is TRBD2 (6 bases). The germline V gene encodes CDR1 LGHNA and CDR2 YNFKEQ. There are 15 residues in the CDR3. The germline V and J ends were trimmed by 4 bases and 2 bases, with 15 bases remaining between them. CDR3 residues: CASSRTATRAYEQYF. The CDR3 DNA follows: TGTGCCAGCAGCCGAACTGCGACTAGAGCCTACGAGCAGTACTTC.

This clonotype was seen only a few times. The genes are TRBV6-1 and TRBJ2-7; 7 bases map to TRBD1. This CDR3 comprises 15 residues. J was trimmed by 3 bases and V by 2 bases; bases with no gene match: 7. CDR1 is MNHNS, CDR2 SASEGT, per germline. CDR3 residues: CASSELSDRNYEQYF. The CDR3 DNA reads as TGTGCCAGCAGTGAACTGTCGGACAGGAACTACGAGCAGTACTTC.

At least ten counts were recorded for this clonotype. The V call is TRBV28, the J call TRBJ1-1; D remains ambiguous. This CDR3 has 12 residues. The V end was cut by 5 bases, the J end by 1 base, with 5 bases between. Germline V gene data show CDR1 as MDHEN and CDR2 as SYDVKM. CDR3 loop: CASSATNTEAFF. Here the CDR3 DNA reads TGTGCCAGCAGTGCCACGAACACTGAAGCTTTCTTT.

This rearrangement joins TRBV6-1 to TRBJ1-2; possibly TRBD1 for D (5 bases). CDR3 length: 11 amino acids. Trimming shortened V by 8 bases and J by 6 bases, and 10 bases separated the two germline ends. Germline CDR1 and CDR2: MNHNS and SASEGT. This CDR3 is CASGKGNGYTF. CDR3 in DNA: TGTGCCAGCGGGAAGGGGAATGGCTACACCTTC.

This clonotype occurred many times. This chain joins TRBV11-2 and TRBJ2-7, with TRBD2 identical over 8 bases. Germline V lookup: CDR1 SGHAT, CDR2 FQNNGV. V lost 0 bases to trimming and J lost 1 base; unmatched junction nucleotides: 2. CDR3 length equals 15 residues. CDR3 loop: CASSLEVAGSYEQYF. Here the CDR3 DNA reads TGTGCCAGCAGCTTAGAGGTAGCGGGATCCTACGAGCAGTACTTC. Supplemented by reference TRBV11-2 and TRBJ2-7, the full variable domain reads EAGVAQSPRYKIIEKRQSVAFWCNPISGHATLYWYQQILGQGPKLLIQFQNNGVVDDSQLPKDRFSAERLKGVDSTLKIQPAKLEDSAVYLCASSLEVAGSYEQYFGPGTRLTVT.

There are many counts of this clonotype. The rearrangement uses TRBV20-1 and TRBJ1-6; possibly TRBD1 for D (5 bases). The V gene's germline CDR1 is DFQATT and CDR2 SNEGSKA (reference sequence). V was cut by 5 bases and J by 7 bases, with 12 bases left in between. The length of the CDR3 is 13 residues. The CDR3 loop is CSAGSGGNSPLHF. Here the CDR3 DNA reads TGCAGTGCTGGGAGTGGGGGGAATTCACCCCTCCACTTT.

This chain links TRBV3-1 with TRBJ2-7, with TRBD1 identical over 12 bases. CDR1 is LGHDT and CDR2 is YNNKEL in the germline V gene (reference sequence). This CDR3 is 15 amino acids long. V dropped 4 bases and J dropped 5; count of bases not matched to a gene: 6. The CDR3 bases are TGTGCCAGCAGCCGACCGGGACAGGGGGCTGACGAGCAGTACTTC. Protein sequence: CASSRPGQGADEQYF.

The gene calls are TRBV11-2 and TRBJ1-2, with 9 bases aligning to TRBD1. The CDR3 length is 13 residues. The V gene end was trimmed by 5 bases and the J gene end by 10 bases; junction bases not matched to a gene: 8. Germline V CDR1 and CDR2: SGHAT, FQNNGV. CDR3 in DNA: TGTGCCAGCAGCCCCATGGACAGGGGAGACTACACCTTC. Translation gives CASSPMDRGDYTF.

The chain couples TRBV11-2 to TRBJ2-7, with 11 bases matching TRBD2. The CDR3 length is 17 residues. The junction had 10 bases not matched to a gene; V was cut back by 4 bases and J by 2 bases. Germline V gene lookup returns CDR1 SGHAT and CDR2 FQNNGV. CDR3 DNA sequence: TGTGCCAGCAGCTCGATCTCCGGGACTAGCGGAACCTACGAGCAGTACTTC. It is translated as CASSSISGTSGTYEQYF.

CDR3 DNA sequence: TGTGCCAGCAATCTTATGGGTGGCTACACCTTC. Protein sequence: CASNLMGGYTF. The rearrangement links TRBV28 to TRBJ1-2; no clear D gene. Germline V gives CDR1 MDHEN, CDR2 SYDVKM. The CDR3 sequence is 11 residues long. Deletions cut 7 bases from V and 7 bases from J, with 10 bases between.

The V call is TRBV6-5, the J call TRBJ2-7; TRBD1 is a possible D gene (6 bases). The germline gives CDR1 MNHEY, CDR2 SVGAGI. Between the trimmed V and J ends, which lost 5 bases and 6 bases, there was a span of 17 bases. The CDR3 spans 14 residues. CDR3 sequence: CASSTDRSGREQYF. CDR3 nucleotides: TGTGCCAGCAGTACCGACAGGTCGGGCCGCGAGCAGTACTTC.

The sample holds a few counts of this clonotype. This sequence joins TRBV20-1 and TRBJ1-1, with D unresolved. The germline V and J ends were trimmed by 0 bases and 1 base, with 18 bases remaining between them. CDR3 length: 17 amino acids. Looked up from germline, CDR1 is DFQATT and CDR2 is SNEGSKA (reference sequence). Here the CDR3 reads CSARDTPGLGENTEAFF. Here the CDR3 DNA reads TGCAGTGCTAGAGATACCCCCGGCTTGGGCGAGAACACTGAAGCTTTCTTT.